Included here is one T cell receptor (beta chain) sequence, with context. This table comes from immunoSEQ multiplex PCR, and its TCRdb copy is limited to in-frame clones, with some not included. The sample records 29,000 or so clones, 90% to 95% being singletons. Unmatched junction bases numbered 14, after V lost 5 bases and J lost 11 bases. The germline V gene has CDR1 SGHTA and CDR2 FQGNSA. The CDR3 totals 15 residues. The data were taken from a study of blood T cell repertoires in COVID-19. For the study at large: Samples taken during acute and convalescent COVID-19 were collected in the United States, Italy and Spain.

What was sequenced was peripheral blood. The chain recombines TRBV7-2 with TRBJ2-7, with TRBD2 identical over 11 bases. The receptor comes from a man aged 50 to 59 with active COVID-19. The CDR3 is CASSATGTSGPLKYF. CDR3 nucleotides: TGTGCCAGCAGCGCCACCGGGACTAGCGGACCTCTCAAGTACTTC. Full variable domain (outside the CDR3, taken from reference TRBV7-2 and TRBJ2-7): GAGVSQSPSNKVTEKGKDVELRCDPISGHTALYWYRQSLGQGLEFLIYFQGNSAPDKSGLPSDRFSAERTGGSVSTLTIQRTQQEDSAVYLCASSATGTSGPLKYFGPGTRLTVT.